Listed below are T cell receptor beta chains from one sample, sequenced in a study of T cells in Graves' hyperthyroidism and ophthalmopathy. TCRdb passed the multiplex PCR reads through MiXCR, listing each CDR3 protein once. The data show 300,000 to 500,000 distinct CDR3 sequences, about 15% seen once. Sequencing was carried out using blood. Every receptor here comes from a woman younger than 45 with Graves' hyperthyroidism. Each CDR3 is given with its conserved first and last residue. The D gene is left open where the match is weak. For some rows the clone size is stated as once, few or many, or as a class when expanded; others skip it.

v_call	clone_size	j_call	d_call	cdr3_aa	cdr3_nt
TRBV6-1	few	TRBJ2-7	TRBD2	CASSERGGGNEQYF	TGTGCCAGCAGTGAAAGGGGCGGGGGGAACGAGCAGTACTTC
TRBV5-1	few	TRBJ2-6	TRBD2	CASSLGVVAGAGANVLTF	TGCGCCAGCAGCTTGGGGGTAGTAGCGGGAGCTGGGGCCAACGTCCTGACTTTC
TRBV28	many	TRBJ2-1	TRBD1	CASSLGQGAPNEQFF	TGTGCCAGCAGTTTAGGGCAGGGGGCGCCGAATGAGCAGTTCTTC
TRBV4-1	once	TRBJ2-4	-	CASSQEPLAKNIQYF	TGCGCCAGCAGCCAAGAACCTCTAGCCAAAAACATTCAGTACTTC
TRBV29-1	few	TRBJ2-3	-	CSAGDTDTQYF	TGCAGCGCAGGGGACACAGATACGCAGTATTTT
TRBV4-1	few	TRBJ2-1	TRBD2	CASSHGLAGGGSYNEQFF	TGCGCCAGCAGCCACGGACTAGCGGGAGGGGGCTCCTACAATGAGCAGTTCTTC
TRBV5-1	-	TRBJ1-4	-	CASSLGAARVEKLFF	TGCGCCAGCAGCTTGGGGGCCGCCCGGGTGGAAAAACTGTTTTTT
TRBV18	few	TRBJ2-1	-	CASSPPLRSPEQFF	TGTGCCAGCTCACCGCCCCTGAGGTCCCCTGAGCAGTTCTTC
TRBV2	many	TRBJ2-1	TRBD2	CASSGSSGRGHNEQFF	TGTGCCAGCAGTGGAAGTAGCGGGAGAGGGCACAATGAGCAGTTCTTC
TRBV5-6	many	TRBJ2-3	-	CASSLPTSTDTQYF	TGTGCCAGCAGCTTGCCTACCAGCACAGATACGCAGTATTTT
TRBV3-1	many	TRBJ2-3	-	CASSRDADTQYF	TGTGCCAGCAGCCGAGACGCGGATACGCAGTATTTT
TRBV20-1	-	TRBJ2-2	-	CSATGGRAGELFF	TGCAGTGCTACGGGTGGTAGGGCCGGGGAGCTGTTTTTT
TRBV29-1	few	TRBJ1-5	TRBD1	CSVGFGQGGSDQPQHF	TGCAGCGTTGGATTCGGACAGGGGGGCTCTGATCAGCCCCAGCATTTT
TRBV6-1	few	TRBJ2-1	TRBD1	CASTNPRGRNNEQFF	TGTGCCAGCACCAACCCGAGGGGGCGGAACAATGAGCAGTTCTTC
TRBV5-1	many	TRBJ1-1	TRBD1	CASSGRDRGITEAFF	TGCGCCAGCAGCGGGCGGGACAGGGGGATCACTGAAGCTTTCTTT
TRBV3-1	many	TRBJ1-1	-	CASSQRGRTEAFF	TGTGCCAGCAGCCAGAGGGGTAGGACTGAAGCTTTCTTT
TRBV11-3	many	TRBJ2-1	-	CASSLVSGGNEQFF	TGTGCCAGCAGCTTAGTTTCTGGAGGCAATGAGCAGTTCTTC
TRBV6-4	-	TRBJ2-3	TRBD2	CATQQDIAGGTDTQYF	TGTGCCACCCAACAGGATATAGCGGGAGGCACAGATACGCAGTATTTT
TRBV2	many	TRBJ2-3	-	CASSDLSGGTDTQYF	TGTGCCAGCAGTGATCTGAGCGGAGGCACAGATACGCAGTATTTT
TRBV10-3	few	TRBJ1-6	TRBD1	CAIRDSNSPLHF	TGTGCCATCCGGGACAGCAATTCACCCCTCCACTTT
TRBV2	many	TRBJ2-1	-	CASSRSVPNGEQFF	TGTGCCAGCAGTAGATCGGTTCCGAATGGTGAGCAGTTCTTC
TRBV27	many	TRBJ2-1	TRBD2	CASYAKREGPPWEQFF	TGTGCCAGCTACGCCAAGCGGGAGGGGCCCCCATGGGAGCAGTTCTTC
TRBV20-1	-	TRBJ2-3	TRBD2	CSARGSLAGAPDTQYF	TGCAGTGCTAGAGGGTCGCTAGCGGGAGCCCCAGATACGCAGTATTTT
TRBV30	many	TRBJ1-1	TRBD1	CAWDLGTGDAAFF	TGTGCCTGGGACCTTGGAACAGGGGATGCAGCTTTCTTT
TRBV5-6	few	TRBJ2-2	-	CASASFGRTNTGELFF	TGTGCCAGCGCCTCTTTTGGCAGAACGAACACCGGGGAGCTGTTTTTT
TRBV6-1	few	TRBJ2-3	-	CASRGSDTQYF	TGTGCCAGCAGGGGCTCAGATACGCAGTATTTT
TRBV20-1	many	TRBJ1-1	-	CSAEGRYTEAFF	TGCAGTGCGGAAGGACGGTACACTGAAGCTTTCTTT
TRBV5-1	-	TRBJ2-1	TRBD2	CASSSWTSGAYNEQFF	TGCGCCAGCAGCTCCTGGACTAGCGGGGCCTACAATGAGCAGTTCTTC
TRBV6-1	-	TRBJ2-3	-	CASGITDTQYF	TGTGCCAGCGGAATAACAGATACGCAGTATTTT
TRBV20-1	-	TRBJ2-1	-	CSAREGESSYNEQFF	TGCAGTGCTAGGGAGGGGGAGTCATCCTACAATGAGCAGTTCTTC
TRBV2	many	TRBJ1-5	-	CARSLDRNNQPQHF	TGTGCCAGATCCTTAGACCGGAACAATCAGCCCCAGCATTTT
TRBV12-3/TRBV12-4	many	TRBJ1-2	-	CASRPQSGTNYGYTF	TGTGCCAGCAGGCCGCAGTCGGGAACTAACTATGGCTACACCTTC
TRBV7-6	-	TRBJ2-1	-	CASSLPGAESYNEQFF	TGTGCCAGCAGCTTACCTGGGGCAGAATCCTACAATGAGCAGTTCTTC
TRBV5-1	many	TRBJ1-3	-	CASSRDRSSGNTIYF	TGTGCCAGCAGTAGAGACCGGAGCTCTGGAAACACCATATATTTT
TRBV5-1	few	TRBJ2-7	-	CASSLGQGPGVQYF	TGCGCCAGCAGCTTGGGGCAGGGACCCGGGGTGCAGTACTTC